This T cell receptor beta chain was recovered during a study of identical twins. Study conclusions and caveats: In beta out-of-frame sequences, the excess sharing between twins was weaker.

In this sample, this clonotype turned up a few times. Antigen specificity is unknown. cDNA carried unique molecular identifiers, and a universal primer site was added by template switching. From the 5' RACE reads, TCRdb called clonotypes with MiXCR, one entry per CDR3 protein. The sample has 1.5 million to 2 million distinct CDR3 sequences, under 35% seen once. The CDR3 spans 18 residues. CDR1 and CDR2 (germline): SNHLY, FYNNEI. V lost 0 bases, J lost 4 bases, and 11 bases stayed unmatched. The sequenced sample was cord blood. The source is a newborn girl in good health. The chain has TRBV2 and TRBJ2-1, with 8 bases identical to TRBD2. CDR3 DNA: TGTGCCAGCAGTGAAGCGCTTTCCCCGGGAGGGTGGTACAATGAGCAGTTCTTC. As protein: CASSEALSPGGWYNEQFF. The variable domain in full, completed from reference TRBV2 and TRBJ2-1, reads EPEVTQTPSHQVTQMGQEVILRCVPISNHLYFYWYRQILGQKVEFLVSFYNNEISEKSEIFDDQFSVERPDGSNFTLKIRSTKLEDSAMYFCASSEALSPGGWYNEQFFGPGTRLTVL.